The clone carrying this T cell receptor beta chain has only a few counts. The sample originates from a study of blood T cell repertoires in COVID-19. Study details: Samples came from the United States, Italy and Spain, spanning acute and convalescent COVID-19. PBMCs, B-cell-depleted T cells, or T cells provided the cDNA or gDNA that made up the material.

Original processing methods: The authors estimated nucleated cell counts from reference gene primer amplification. Produced via immunoSEQ multiplex PCR; TCRdb's table is partial and in-frame only. The V and J calls and clone size were taken over from that table, and D and trimming were inferred from the DNA. The repertoire holds 9,500 to 15,000 clones, about 71% seen once, with more than 5% in the top ten. V was clipped by 7 bases and J by 7 bases, with 17 bases between them. This CDR3 contains 13 residues. Germline V gene lookup returns CDR1 SGHRS and CDR2 YFSETQ. The chain joins TRBV5-1 to TRBJ2-5; tentative D call: TRBD2 (6 bases). The sample comprised peripheral blood. This clonotype was obtained from a man aged 60 to 69 with COVID-19, enrolled during active disease. The CDR3 coding sequence is TGCGCCAGCTCTGCTGGGGACTGGGGGACCCAGTACTTC. It yields the protein CASSAGDWGTQYF.